This T cell receptor (beta chain) came from a study of blood T cells in healthy people across ages. In each sample, at least 7 million PBMCs were isolated. V dropped 3 bases and J dropped 6 bases, with 15 bases sitting between them. The CDR3 is 13 amino acids. Germline CDR1 and CDR2: DFQATT and SNEGSKA (reference sequence). Through a sample-barcoded 5' primer and a J-beta primer mix, a second PCR was run for 7 to 11 cycles. Every cDNA molecule bore a tag from a template-switch adaptor containing 12 random nucleotides. A single record per CDR3 protein comes from TCRdb applying MiXCR to the 5' RACE reads. The table includes around 1.5 million distinct CDR3 sequences, approximately 32% detected once.

The source material was blood. This chain uses TRBV20-1 with TRBJ2-7, with D maybe TRBD1 (5 bases). The sequence derives from a woman under 40 in good health. The CDR3 bases are TGCAGTGCTAGTTGGGCAGGGATTGGCGAGCAGTACTTC. Amino acid sequence: CSASWAGIGEQYF.